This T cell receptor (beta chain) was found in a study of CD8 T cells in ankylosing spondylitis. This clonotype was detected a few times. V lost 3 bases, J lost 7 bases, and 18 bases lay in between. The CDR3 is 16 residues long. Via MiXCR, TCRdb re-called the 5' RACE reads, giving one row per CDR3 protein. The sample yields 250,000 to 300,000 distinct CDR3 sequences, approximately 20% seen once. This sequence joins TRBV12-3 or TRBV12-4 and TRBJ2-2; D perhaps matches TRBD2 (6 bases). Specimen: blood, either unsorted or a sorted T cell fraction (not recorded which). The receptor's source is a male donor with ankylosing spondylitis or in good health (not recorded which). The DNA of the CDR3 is TGTGCCAGCAGTTTTCTTGTCGGGAGATCGAGCGGGGAGCTGTTTTTT. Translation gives CASSFLVGRSSGELFF.